The 21 T cell receptor beta chains given below trace back to one sample, sequenced in a study of blood T cell repertoires in COVID-19. The assay was immunoSEQ multiplex PCR, and TCRdb's table has in-frame clones only and misses some. The sample has roughly 300,000 clones; approximately 89% are singletons. Sequencing was done on a sample of peripheral blood. These TCRs come from a woman in her fifties or sixties who had recovered from COVID-19.

This chain links TRBV28 with TRBJ2-1; the match to TRBD1 covers 7 bases. This CDR3 has 15 amino acids. V dropped 6 bases and J dropped 7; count of bases not matched to a gene: 12. Germline CDR1 is MDHEN and CDR2 is SYDVKM. CDR3 nucleotide sequence: TGTGCCAGCAGCCGAAGGGGGCCGTCTAGGAATGAGCAGTTCTTC. Its translation is CASSRRGPSRNEQFF.

The chain recombines TRBV7-2 with TRBJ2-7; tentatively, D is TRBD2 (5 bases). V lost 5 bases, J lost 0 bases, and 8 bases lay in between. CDR3 length: 13 residues. CDR1 SGHTA and CDR2 FQGNSA come from the germline V gene. CDR3 sequence reads: CASSTRTSYEQYF. CDR3 bases: TGTGCCAGCAGCACTAGGACCTCCTACGAGCAGTACTTC.

The chain combines TRBV20-1 with TRBJ2-7, with D uncertain. Trimming took off 3 bases at V and 0 bases at J, with 12 bases between the two ends. The germline V gene has CDR1 DFQATT and CDR2 SNEGSKA (reference sequence). This CDR3 has 14 residues. The CDR3 protein is CSASGYSTSYEQYF. CDR3 sequence (DNA): TGCAGTGCTAGTGGTTACTCTACCTCCTACGAGCAGTACTTC.

There are a few counts of this clone. V is TRBV27 and J is TRBJ1-1; D not resolved. V was trimmed by 6 bases and J by 1 base, leaving 15 bases between them. CDR1 is MNHEY, CDR2 SMNVEV, per germline (reference sequence). This CDR3 is built from 15 residues. The CDR3 is CASSSYPRGNTEAFF. The DNA of the CDR3 is TGTGCCAGCAGCTCGTACCCCCGAGGGAACACTGAAGCTTTCTTT.

The chain is built from TRBV30 and TRBJ2-7; TRBD1 aligns across 10 bases. Unmatched junction bases numbered 4, after V lost 5 bases and J lost 6 bases. The V gene's germline CDR1 is GTSNPN and CDR2 SVGIG (reference sequence). The CDR3 length is 12 residues. The CDR3 is CAWGTGVREQYF. In DNA, the CDR3 is TGTGCCTGGGGGACAGGGGTTCGCGAGCAGTACTTC.

This clone was recorded once. The chain couples TRBV5-1 to TRBJ2-7, with 7 bases lining up with TRBD2. The germline CDR1 and CDR2 sequences are SGHRS and YFSETQ. The CDR3 spans 15 residues. V lost 0 bases, J lost 5 bases, and 8 bases stayed unmatched. CDR3 region: CASSLALGGKDEQYF. DNA of the CDR3: TGCGCCAGCAGCTTGGCCTTGGGAGGGAAGGACGAGCAGTACTTC.

CDR3 sequence: CASSLRASGAAAFF. Here the CDR3 DNA reads TGTGCCAGCAGCTTAAGGGCTAGCGGGGCAGCGGCGTTCTTC. This rearrangement joins TRBV13 to TRBJ2-1, with 9 positions matching TRBD2. The germline V gene has CDR1 PRHDT and CDR2 FYEKMQ (reference sequence). The V segment lost 2 bases and the J segment 15 bases; nucleotides outside the gene matches: 11. This CDR3 has 14 residues. The whole variable domain, remainder taken from reference TRBV13 and TRBJ2-1, is AAGVIQSPRHLIKEKRETATLKCYPIPRHDTVYWYQQGPGQDPQFLISFYEKMQSDKGSIPDRFSAQQFSDYHSELNMSSLELGDSALYFCASSLRASGAAAFFGPGTRLTVL.

This clone was detected only a few times. The CDR3 loop reads CASSYSPLLVGGSGANVLTF. For the CDR3, the DNA is TGTGCCAGCAGTTACTCCCCCCTATTGGTAGGGGGATCTGGGGCCAACGTCCTGACTTTC. The genes are TRBV6-2 or TRBV6-3 and TRBJ2-6; possible D gene TRBD1, 6 bases. V lost 0 bases to trimming and J lost 1 base, with 19 bases between them. Germline V CDR1 and CDR2: MNHEY, SVGEGT. CDR3 length: 20 residues.

J is TRBJ1-2 and V is TRBV10-3; weak D call: TRBD1 (5 bases). Germline assignment: CDR1 ENHRY and CDR2 SYGVKD. V lost 3 bases, J lost 6 bases, and 14 bases lay in between. The CDR3 covers 14 residues. The CDR3 DNA sequence: TGTGCCATCAGTGATCCAGGGCGCGGGAATGGCTACACCTTC. As protein: CAISDPGRGNGYTF.

This clone appeared a few times. CDR3 nucleotide sequence: TGTGCCAGCAGTACCCATTCTAGGGGGGGGAACACTGAAGCTTTCTTT. This sequence encodes CASSTHSRGGNTEAFF. The chain carries TRBV27 and TRBJ1-1, with D possibly being TRBD1 (6 bases). Germline-derived CDR1 and CDR2 are MNHEY and SMNVEV (reference sequence). The CDR3 contains 16 residues. The V and J ends lost 5 bases and 1 base respectively, with 17 bases between them.

The rearrangement uses TRBV19 and TRBJ2-3, with D perhaps matching TRBD2 (5 bases). Germline V lookup: CDR1 LNHDA, CDR2 SQIVND (reference sequence). The CDR3 runs 14 residues. V was clipped by 3 bases and J by 2 bases, with 9 bases between them. The CDR3 sequence is CASSIPGYTDTQYF. Written as DNA, the CDR3 is TGTGCCAGTAGTATCCCGGGATACACAGATACGCAGTATTTT.

The chain is built from TRBV29-1 and TRBJ2-7; TRBD2 aligns across 7 bases. The CDR3 sequence is 12 residues long. The V and J ends lost 7 bases and 3 bases, in that order; junction bases with no gene match: 6. The germline gives CDR1 SQVTM, CDR2 ANQGSEA. In DNA, the CDR3 is TGCAGCGCCCAATGGGGGGGCTACGAGCAGTACTTC. Protein product: CSAQWGGYEQYF.

The V call is TRBV6-6, the J call TRBJ2-7, with TRBD1 matching over 9 bases. The CDR3 runs to 15 residues. CDR1 and CDR2 (germline): MNHNY, SVGAGI (reference sequence). V shed 5 bases and J 7 bases; nucleotides not matched to a gene: 12. The CDR3 coding sequence is TGTGCCAGCAGTACCGCCGGGACAGGGACGGGTGAGCAGTACTTC. Translated: CASSTAGTGTGEQYF.

The chain couples TRBV27 to TRBJ2-7, with D perhaps matching TRBD1 (6 bases). V lost 3 bases to trimming and J lost 3 bases, with 15 bases between them. CDR1 and CDR2 from the germline V gene are MNHEY and SMNVEV (reference sequence). CDR3 size: 15 residues. CDR3 bases: TGTGCCAGCAGTTTTAACGGACAGAAAGTCTACGAGCAGTACTTC. Protein product: CASSFNGQKVYEQYF.

A note on this clone: Different DNA sequences within this sample yield the same CDR3. The rearrangement uses TRBV7-3 and TRBJ2-1; 7 bases align to TRBD2. Trimming cost V 3 bases and J 3 bases; bases outside gene matches: 2. The CDR3 loop spans 14 amino acids. Germline-derived CDR1 and CDR2 are SGHTA and FQGTGA. The CDR3 DNA is TGTGCCAGCAGCTTGTCGGGGGGCTACAATGAGCAGTTCTTC. It yields the protein CASSLSGGYNEQFF. The full variable domain, completed using reference TRBV7-3 and TRBJ2-1, is GAGVSQTPSNKVTEKGKYVELRCDPISGHTALYWYRQSLGQGPEFLIYFQGTGAADDSGLPNDRFFAVRPEGSVSTLKIQRTERGDSAVYLCASSLSGGYNEQFFGPGTRLTVL.

The chain combines TRBV6-5 with TRBJ1-6; 9 bases are a match to TRBD1. This CDR3 region has 15 residues. The V and J ends lost 7 bases and 12 bases, in that order; junction bases with no gene match: 13. Germline V gives CDR1 MNHEY, CDR2 SVGAGI. The CDR3 nucleotides read TGTGCCAGCAACCCAAAACGGGACAGGGACCAACCCCTCCACTTT. It codes for CASNPKRDRDQPLHF.

The genes are TRBV6-5 and TRBJ1-2, with D perhaps TRBD1 (5 bases). Trimming pared 4 bases from V and 4 bases from J, leaving 13 bases between. Germline V lookup: CDR1 MNHEY, CDR2 SVGAGI. The CDR3 consists of 14 residues. CDR3 in DNA: TGTGCCAGCAGTTCGCCGGCAGGGCTCTATGGCTACACCTTC. This translates into CASSSPAGLYGYTF.

Here the CDR3 DNA reads TGCGCCACCTTTAGACATTCTCGGCTCTATGGCTACACCTTC. Residues: CATFRHSRLYGYTF. The gene calls are TRBV10-1 and TRBJ1-2; no definite D call. The CDR3 sequence is 14 residues long. V was pared by 10 bases and J by 4 bases, with 19 bases between. Germline lookup yields CDR1 WNHNN and CDR2 SYGVQD (reference sequence).

CDR3 DNA sequence: TGTGCCAGCAGCACTCCCCCGGGACAAAGGAAGGACACTGAAGCTTTCTTT. It encodes CASSTPPGQRKDTEAFF. This chain uses TRBV21-1 with TRBJ1-1; the table's TRBD1 call for D was not verified on the DNA. TRBV21-1 is described as a pseudogene. This CDR3 spans 17 amino acids.

The genes are TRBV6-4 and TRBJ2-1; 8 positions match TRBD1. V trimming: 4 bases; J trimming: 7 bases; junction bases outside the gene matches: 9. CDR1 is MRHNA and CDR2 is SNTAGT in the germline V gene. The CDR3 runs to 15 residues. The CDR3 DNA reads TGTGCCAGCAGTGTAGAGGACAGGGTCGATAATGAGCAGTTCTTC. Protein product: CASSVEDRVDNEQFF.

The chain couples TRBV11-2 to TRBJ2-2; 7 bases are a match to TRBD1. Germline V lookup: CDR1 SGHAT, CDR2 FQNNGV. CDR3 length: 15 residues. Losses at the gene ends were 1 base for V and 5 bases for J; bases not matched to a gene: 4. In DNA, the CDR3 is TGTGCCAGCAGCTTAGTCGGACAGGCGACCGGGGAGCTGTTTTTT. It codes for CASSLVGQATGELFF.